The sequence of this TCR beta chain was determined in a study of beta chain features in type 1 diabetes listed by TCRdb under 2018. General notes on the study: Mean age, gender distribution, total cell number and subset yield were not different between patients and healthy donors. Across all samples, around 99 million sorted cells were examined, and cell number per subset correlated strongly with RNA yield. In the study, TCRB repertoires of sorted circulating CD4+ T cell subsets from recently diagnosed type 1 diabetes patients were compared with those of matched healthy donors. Regulatory and stem cell-like memory subsets were isolated from only 8 patients and about 8 healthy donors, whereas naive and central memory subsets came from all 30 or so donors. The investigation overall reported the following: A moderate but significant shortening of TCRB CDR3 length was observed in type 1 diabetes patients in all four CD4+ subsets. PCR may preferentially amplify shorter templates, but because patient and control samples were amplified and corrected together, any resulting skew would affect both groups equally. Sequencing cDNA rather than genomic DNA could over-represent highly expressing activated cells, although activation and CD3 levels did not differ between groups. HLA sub-analyses involved small numbers of individuals, so any influence of HLA type on TCRB rearrangement remained unresolved. The naive, central memory and regulatory TCRB repertoires appeared to resemble one another more closely among patients than among healthy donors. At VDJ recombination sites, patients with type 1 diabetes made fewer insertions and deleted more nucleotides, a pattern implying thymic rearrangement abnormalities.

This clone was seen only a few times. The clone's antigen remains unknown. The sample holds no much larger clone one base away, and base qualities are not on file. A single peripheral blood draw of around 120 mL on average was collected from each donor into heparinised tubes. Naive, central memory, regulatory and stem cell-like memory CD4+ T cells were sorted on a BD FACSAria II using a panel including CD45RO, CCR7, CD25, CD127, CD95 and CD27. Every sorted population had a purity above 95%. PBMCs were isolated immediately by Lymphoprep density gradient centrifugation and stained directly without culture. So that batch effects would be minimized, each experiment stained and sorted samples in pairs, pairing one healthy donor with one patient. Including the terminal cysteine and phenylalanine, the CDR3 comprises 15 residues. Just CDR3 DNA is preserved here, 45 bases in frame from base 1. The V end gives up 7 bases and the J end 8 bases, leaving 14 bases in the junction not matched to a gene. From the germline V gene, CDR1 is MGHDK and CDR2 is SYGVNS.

The entire isolated RNA was reverse transcribed using the High Capacity cDNA Reverse Transcription Kit, and thus expressed TCRB transcripts were sequenced. Naive, central memory and regulatory T cell samples underwent deep immunoSEQ sequencing, averaging about 3.57 million total reads per sample. Sorted cells were lysed in RLT buffer and RNA was extracted with DNase-treated RNeasy Micro or Mini kits, depending on cell number. Each cell subset was processed on its own to prevent cross-contamination, while patient and healthy donor samples were processed together. TCRB sequences were amplified from cDNA with the immunoSEQ multiplex PCR, producing 87-bp fragments spanning the CDR3 region. The amplicons were sequenced using the Illumina HiSeq platform. The authors' analysis ran thus. Synthetic template baselines were used to correct PCR bias computationally, reads within Hamming distance 2 were collapsed, and singletons that could not be merged were discarded. Reads were aligned to IMGT to assign V, D and J genes, CDR3 length, and insertions or deletions at six rearrangement sites. Clonotype counts were normalized to sorted cell number within each subset before computing true diversity and Gini coefficients with the tcR R package. The overlap coefficient, calculated on TCRB nucleotide sequences, was used to quantify repertoire sharing. The clones in this table, taken by TCRdb from immuneACCESS, are in-frame only. Not every clone is retained; where verified, under half of the shortfall comes from an unresolved V gene, and the cause of the rest is unknown. V and J calls and clone size are copied from that table; D and trimming were computed from the DNA. The sample has around 120,000 clones on record, approximately 15% of them singletons. The leading ten clones occupy 2.6% of the sample.

The sequence is built from TRBV25-1 and TRBJ2-1; TRBD1 fits 7 bases in the junction. This sequence originates from a man in his late teens or twenties with type 1 diabetes. Sequenced: central memory CD4+ T cells from blood. The DNA is as follows: TGTGCCAGCACCCTGGGGGACAGAGCCGGGGATGAGCAGTTCTTC. Translation gives CASTLGDRAGDEQFF.